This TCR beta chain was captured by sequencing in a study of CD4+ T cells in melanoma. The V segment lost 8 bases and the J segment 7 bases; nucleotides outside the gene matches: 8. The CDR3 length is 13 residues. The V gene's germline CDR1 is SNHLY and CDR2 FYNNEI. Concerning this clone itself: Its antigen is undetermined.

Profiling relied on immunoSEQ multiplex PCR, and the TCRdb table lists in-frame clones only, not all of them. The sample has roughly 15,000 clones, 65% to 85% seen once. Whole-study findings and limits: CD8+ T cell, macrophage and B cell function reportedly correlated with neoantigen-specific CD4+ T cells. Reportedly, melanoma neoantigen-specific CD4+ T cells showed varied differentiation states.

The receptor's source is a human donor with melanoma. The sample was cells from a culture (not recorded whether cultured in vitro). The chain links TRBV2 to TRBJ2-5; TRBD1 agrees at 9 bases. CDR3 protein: CASGRDREATQYF. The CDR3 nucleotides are TGTGCCAGCGGCCGGGACAGGGAGGCGACCCAGTACTTC.